The entry that follows covers one T cell receptor (beta chain) sequence. Its antigen is unidentified. The sample comes from a study of cytomegalovirus exposure and HLA in healthy donors. Study-level information: From HLA-typed donors, an early data release held tens of millions of unique TCRs. General study findings and limits: The study put 150 to 200 TCR beta chains on its list as cytomegalovirus-associated. Analysis was carried out at a later point, and it linked a missense DCLRE1C variant to TCR beta V- and J-gene trimming.

Each of the donors was a healthy bone marrow donor. A multiplex PCR was run with 60 Vbeta primers and 13 Jbeta primers. Produced via immunoSEQ multiplex PCR; TCRdb's table is partial and in-frame only. The sample consists of about 160,000 clones, over 80% of them appearing once. This CDR3 is 17 amino acids long. The germline CDR1 and CDR2 sequences are SGHTA and FQGNSA. Trimming stripped 1 base from V and 0 bases from J, with 12 bases between. The chain employs TRBV7-2 and TRBJ1-4, with D possibly matching TRBD1 (5 bases). Specimen: PBMCs. The receptor was derived from a boy between 2 and 10 years old in good health and CMV-seronegative. The chain's CDR3 is CASSLEGYSATNEKLFF. CDR3 DNA: TGTGCCAGCAGCTTAGAGGGGTATTCAGCAACTAATGAAAAACTGTTTTTT.